The 3 T cell receptor beta chains reported below all come from one sample, sequenced in a study of shared clonotypes between healthy human individuals. Sequenced by immunoSEQ multiplex PCR; TCRdb stores in-frame clones only, minus some. Of approximately 720,000 clones in the sample, around 72% are singletons; the top ten hold approximately 1.8%. Sequenced material: memory CD4+ T cells sorted from blood. Regarding subset: CD45RA-negative fraction. The receptors shown here come from a woman in her twenties or thirties in good health.

The V gene is TRBV28, the J gene TRBJ2-7; D might be TRBD1 or TRBD2, each matching 5 bases. The V end was cut by 4 bases, the J end by 7 bases, with 17 bases between. CDR1 is MDHEN, CDR2 SYDVKM, per germline. The length of the CDR3 is 14 residues. Here the CDR3 DNA reads TGTGCCAGCAGTTCGGGGACGAGCTTGAAGGAGCAGTACTTC. It codes for CASSSGTSLKEQYF.

The rearrangement links TRBV19 to TRBJ1-4; D call uncertain. Germline CDR1 LNHDA, CDR2 SQIVND (reference sequence). The CDR3 has 18 amino acids. The germline V and J ends were trimmed by 5 bases and 0 bases, with 19 bases remaining between them. The CDR3 region has the DNA TGTGCCAGTAGTTTCGGACTCAGAACGCCTGCAACTAATGAAAAACTGTTTTTT. Translation gives CASSFGLRTPATNEKLFF. Using reference TRBV19 and TRBJ1-4 for the parts outside the CDR3, the full variable domain is DGGITQSPKYLFRKEGQNVTLSCEQNLNHDAMYWYRQDPGQGLRLIYYSQIVNDFQKGDIAEGYSVSREKKESFPLTVTSAQKNPTAFYLCASSFGLRTPATNEKLFFGSGTQLSVL.

The J gene is TRBJ2-3, the V gene TRBV6-1; tentative D call: TRBD1 (6 bases). Trimming stripped 10 bases from V and 5 bases from J, with 22 bases between. CDR1 is MNHNS, CDR2 SASEGT, per germline. The CDR3 has 15 amino acids. CDR3 DNA sequence: TGTGCCACCCTGACAGGCGTGATGCGCGGAGATACGCAGTATTTT. Amino acids: CATLTGVMRGDTQYF.